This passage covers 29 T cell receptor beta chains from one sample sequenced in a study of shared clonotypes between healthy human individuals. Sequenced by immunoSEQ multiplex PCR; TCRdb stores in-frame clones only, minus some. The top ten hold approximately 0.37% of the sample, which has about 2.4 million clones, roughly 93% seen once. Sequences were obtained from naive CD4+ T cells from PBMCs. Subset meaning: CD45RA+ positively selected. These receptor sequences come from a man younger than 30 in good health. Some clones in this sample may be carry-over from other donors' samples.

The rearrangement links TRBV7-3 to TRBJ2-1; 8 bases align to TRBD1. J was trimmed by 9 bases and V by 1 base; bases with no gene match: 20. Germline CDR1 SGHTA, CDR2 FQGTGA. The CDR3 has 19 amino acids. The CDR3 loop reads CASSLMSETGQGSRGEQFF. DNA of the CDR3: TGTGCCAGCAGCTTAATGTCCGAAACAGGACAGGGAAGTAGGGGTGAGCAGTTCTTC.

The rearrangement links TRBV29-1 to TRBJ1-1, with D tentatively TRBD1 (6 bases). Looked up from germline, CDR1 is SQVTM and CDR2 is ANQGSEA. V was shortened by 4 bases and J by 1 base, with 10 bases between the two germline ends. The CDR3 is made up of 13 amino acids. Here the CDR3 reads CSVVGQWNTEAFF. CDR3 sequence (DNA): TGCAGCGTTGTTGGACAGTGGAACACTGAAGCTTTCTTT.

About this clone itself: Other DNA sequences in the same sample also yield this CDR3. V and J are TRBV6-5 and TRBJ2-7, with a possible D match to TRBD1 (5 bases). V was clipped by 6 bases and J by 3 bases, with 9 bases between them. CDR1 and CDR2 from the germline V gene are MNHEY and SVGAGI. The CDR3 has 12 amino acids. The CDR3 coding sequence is TGTGCCAGCAGCCTAACAGGCTACGAGCAGTACTTC. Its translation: CASSLTGYEQYF.

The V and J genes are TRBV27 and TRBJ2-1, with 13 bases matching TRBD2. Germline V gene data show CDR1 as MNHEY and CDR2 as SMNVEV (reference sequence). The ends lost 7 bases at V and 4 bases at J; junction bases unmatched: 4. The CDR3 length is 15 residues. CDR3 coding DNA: TGTGCCAGCAAAGCACTAGCGGGAGGGTACAATGAGCAGTTCTTC. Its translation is CASKALAGGYNEQFF.

The CDR3 nucleotides are TGTGCCAGCAGTGAACCAGGGACTGCGGGGGGTAATGAGCAGTTCTTC. Amino acid sequence: CASSEPGTAGGNEQFF. The genes are TRBV6-1 and TRBJ2-1, with 8 bases lining up with TRBD2. The germline gives CDR1 MNHNS, CDR2 SASEGT. V gave up 2 bases and J gave up 7 bases; unmatched junction bases: 10. The length of the CDR3 is 16 residues.

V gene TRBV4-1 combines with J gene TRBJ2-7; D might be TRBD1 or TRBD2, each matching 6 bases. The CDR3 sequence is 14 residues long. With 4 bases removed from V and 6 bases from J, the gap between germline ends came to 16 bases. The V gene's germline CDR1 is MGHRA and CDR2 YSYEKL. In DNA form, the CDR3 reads TGCGCCAGCAGCCGCCGGGACAAGGAGGGCGAGCAGTACTTC. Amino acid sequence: CASSRRDKEGEQYF.

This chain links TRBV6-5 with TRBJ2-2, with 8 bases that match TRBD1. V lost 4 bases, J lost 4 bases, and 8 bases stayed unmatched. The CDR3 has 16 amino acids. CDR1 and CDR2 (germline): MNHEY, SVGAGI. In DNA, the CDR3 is TGTGCCAGCAGTTGGTCGCTTACAGGGGGCACCGGGGAGCTGTTTTTT. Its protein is CASSWSLTGGTGELFF.

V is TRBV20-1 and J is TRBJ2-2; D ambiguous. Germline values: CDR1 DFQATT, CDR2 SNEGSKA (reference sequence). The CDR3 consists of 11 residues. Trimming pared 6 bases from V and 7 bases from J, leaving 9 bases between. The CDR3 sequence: CSAVGIGELFF. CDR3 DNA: TGCAGTGCCGTGGGTATCGGGGAGCTGTTTTTT.

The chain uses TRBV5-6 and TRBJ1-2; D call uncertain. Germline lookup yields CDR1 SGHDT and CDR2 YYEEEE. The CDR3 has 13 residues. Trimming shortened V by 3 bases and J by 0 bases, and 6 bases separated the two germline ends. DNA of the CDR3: TGTGCCAGCAGCTGGCGTCCTAACTATGGCTACACCTTC. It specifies CASSWRPNYGYTF.

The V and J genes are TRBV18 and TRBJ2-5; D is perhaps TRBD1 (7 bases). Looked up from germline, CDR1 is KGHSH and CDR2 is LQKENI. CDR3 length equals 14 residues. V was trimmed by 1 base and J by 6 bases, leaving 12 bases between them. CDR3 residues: CASSPQTGRQTQYF. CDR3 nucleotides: TGTGCCAGCTCACCACAGACAGGGAGGCAGACCCAGTACTTC.

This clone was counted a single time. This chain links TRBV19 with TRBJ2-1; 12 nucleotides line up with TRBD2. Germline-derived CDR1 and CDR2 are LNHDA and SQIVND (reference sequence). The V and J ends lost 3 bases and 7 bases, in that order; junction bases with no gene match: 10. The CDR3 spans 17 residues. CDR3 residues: CASSISITLAGGNEQFF. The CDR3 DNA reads TGTGCCAGTAGTATTTCCATCACACTAGCGGGGGGTAATGAGCAGTTCTTC.

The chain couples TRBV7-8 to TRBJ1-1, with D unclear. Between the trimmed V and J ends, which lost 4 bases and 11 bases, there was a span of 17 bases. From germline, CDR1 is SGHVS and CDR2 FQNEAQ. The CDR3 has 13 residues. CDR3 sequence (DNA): TGTGCCAGCAGCTCCTCAGGTGGGGTCACGGCTTTCTTT. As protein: CASSSSGGVTAFF.

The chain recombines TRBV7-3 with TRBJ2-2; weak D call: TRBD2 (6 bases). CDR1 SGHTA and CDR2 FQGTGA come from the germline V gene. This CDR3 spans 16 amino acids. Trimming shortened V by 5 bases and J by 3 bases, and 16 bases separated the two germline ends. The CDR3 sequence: CASSRTWWGDTGELFF. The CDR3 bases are TGTGCCAGCAGCCGTACTTGGTGGGGGGACACCGGGGAGCTGTTTTTT.

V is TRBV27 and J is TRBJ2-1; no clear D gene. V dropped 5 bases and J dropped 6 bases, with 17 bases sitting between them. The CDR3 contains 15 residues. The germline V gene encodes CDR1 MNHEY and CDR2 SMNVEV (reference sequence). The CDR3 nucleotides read TGTGCCAGCAGTCCCCGGGCAGGAGCAGGCAATGAGCAGTTCTTC. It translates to CASSPRAGAGNEQFF.

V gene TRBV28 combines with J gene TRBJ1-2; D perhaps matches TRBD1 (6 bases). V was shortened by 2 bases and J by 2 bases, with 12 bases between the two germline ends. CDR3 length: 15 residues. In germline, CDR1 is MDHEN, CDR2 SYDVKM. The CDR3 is CASSLRGSRNYGYTF. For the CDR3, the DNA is TGTGCCAGCAGTTTAAGGGGGAGTAGAAACTATGGCTACACCTTC.

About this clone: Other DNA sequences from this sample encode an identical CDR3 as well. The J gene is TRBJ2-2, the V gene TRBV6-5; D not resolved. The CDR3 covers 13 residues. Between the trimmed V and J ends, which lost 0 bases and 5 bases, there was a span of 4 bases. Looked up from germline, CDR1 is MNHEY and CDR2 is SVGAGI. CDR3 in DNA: TGTGCCAGCAGTTACTCTAGGACCGGGGAGCTGTTTTTT. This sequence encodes CASSYSRTGELFF.

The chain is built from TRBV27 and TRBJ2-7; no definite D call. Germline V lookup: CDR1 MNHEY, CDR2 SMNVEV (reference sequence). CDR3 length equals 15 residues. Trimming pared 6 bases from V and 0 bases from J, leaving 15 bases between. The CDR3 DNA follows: TGTGCCAGCAGGGAGTCCTGGTGGGGCTCCTACGAGCAGTACTTC. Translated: CASRESWWGSYEQYF.

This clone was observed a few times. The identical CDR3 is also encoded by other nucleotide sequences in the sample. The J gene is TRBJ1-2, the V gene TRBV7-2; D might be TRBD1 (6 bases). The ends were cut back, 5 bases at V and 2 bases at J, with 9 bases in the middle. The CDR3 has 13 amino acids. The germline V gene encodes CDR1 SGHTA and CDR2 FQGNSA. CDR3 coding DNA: TGTGCCAGCAGCCCGGACAGAAACTATGGCTACACCTTC. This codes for CASSPDRNYGYTF. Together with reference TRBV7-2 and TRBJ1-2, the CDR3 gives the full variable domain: GAGVSQSPSNKVTEKGKDVELRCDPISGHTALYWYRQSLGQGLEFLIYFQGNSAPDKSGLPSDRFSAERTGGSVSTLTIQRTQQEDSAVYLCASSPDRNYGYTFGSGTRLTVV.

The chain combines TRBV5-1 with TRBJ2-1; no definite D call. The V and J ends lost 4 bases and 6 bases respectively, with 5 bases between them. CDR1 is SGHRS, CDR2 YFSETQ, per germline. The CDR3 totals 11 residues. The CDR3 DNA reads TGCGCCAGCAGCACTTTCAATGAGCAGTTCTTC. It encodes CASSTFNEQFF.

DNA for the CDR3: TGCGCCAGCAGCCTTTCAGGGAGCGGGAGGATCTATGAGCAGTTCTTC. Translation: CASSLSGSGRIYEQFF. The chain uses TRBV4-1 and TRBJ2-1; 9 bases are a match to TRBD2. Trimming removed 4 bases from V and 8 bases from J; junction bases left unmatched: 12. In germline, CDR1 is MGHRA, CDR2 YSYEKL. This CDR3 contains 16 residues.

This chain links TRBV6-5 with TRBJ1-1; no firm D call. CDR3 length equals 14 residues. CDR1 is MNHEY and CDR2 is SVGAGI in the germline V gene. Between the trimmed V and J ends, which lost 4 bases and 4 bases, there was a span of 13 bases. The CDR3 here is CASSFSGRSTEAFF. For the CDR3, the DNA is TGTGCCAGCAGTTTCTCGGGGAGGAGCACTGAAGCTTTCTTT.

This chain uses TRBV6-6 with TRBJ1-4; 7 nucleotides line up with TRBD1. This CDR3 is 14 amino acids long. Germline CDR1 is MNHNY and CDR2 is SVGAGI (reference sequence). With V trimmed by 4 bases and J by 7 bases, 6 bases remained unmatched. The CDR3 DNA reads TGTGCCAGCAGTTCCCGACAGGGCGGTGAAAAACTGTTTTTT. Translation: CASSSRQGGEKLFF.

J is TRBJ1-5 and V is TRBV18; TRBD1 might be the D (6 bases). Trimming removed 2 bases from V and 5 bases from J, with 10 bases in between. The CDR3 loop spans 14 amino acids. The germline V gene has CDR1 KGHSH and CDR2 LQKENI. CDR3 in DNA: TGTGCCAGCTCACCAGGGGACACAGATCAGCCCCAGCATTTT. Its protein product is CASSPGDTDQPQHF.

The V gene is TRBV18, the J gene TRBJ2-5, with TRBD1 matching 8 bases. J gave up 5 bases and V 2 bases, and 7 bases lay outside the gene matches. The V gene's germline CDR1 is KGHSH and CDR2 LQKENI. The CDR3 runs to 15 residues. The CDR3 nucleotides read TGTGCCAGCTCACCAGTCCAGGGGGCGCGGGAGACCCAGTACTTC. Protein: CASSPVQGARETQYF.

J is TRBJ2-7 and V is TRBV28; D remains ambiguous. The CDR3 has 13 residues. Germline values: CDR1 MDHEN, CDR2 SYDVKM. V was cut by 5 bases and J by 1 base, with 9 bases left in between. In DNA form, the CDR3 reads TGTGCCAGCAGTAACTTCGGGTCCTACGAGCAGTACTTC. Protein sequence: CASSNFGSYEQYF.

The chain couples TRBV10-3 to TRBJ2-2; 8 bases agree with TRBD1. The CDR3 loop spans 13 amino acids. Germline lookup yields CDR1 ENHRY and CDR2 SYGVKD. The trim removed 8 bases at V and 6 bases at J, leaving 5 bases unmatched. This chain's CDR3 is CAIARGPAGELFF. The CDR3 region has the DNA TGTGCCATCGCCAGGGGGCCGGCCGGGGAGCTGTTTTTT.

In nucleotides, the CDR3 is TGTGCCAGCAGCGAGGGGACTTCCTATGGCTACACCTTC. Translating gives CASSEGTSYGYTF. The V and J genes are TRBV7-3 and TRBJ1-2; D is perhaps TRBD1 (5 bases). Deletions cut 5 bases from V and 4 bases from J, with 11 bases between. This CDR3 comprises 13 residues. Germline loops: CDR1 SGHTA, CDR2 FQGTGA.

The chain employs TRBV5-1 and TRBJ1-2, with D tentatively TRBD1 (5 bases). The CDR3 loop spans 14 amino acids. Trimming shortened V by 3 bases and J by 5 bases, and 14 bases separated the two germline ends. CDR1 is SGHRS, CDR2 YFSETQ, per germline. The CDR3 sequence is CASSSLGTDYGYTF. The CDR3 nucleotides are TGCGCCAGCAGCTCTCTTGGGACGGATTATGGCTACACCTTC. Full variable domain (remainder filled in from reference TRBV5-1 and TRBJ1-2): KAGVTQTPRYLIKTRGQQVTLSCSPISGHRSVSWYQQTPGQGLQFLFEYFSETQRNKGNFPGRFSGRQFSNSRSEMNVSTLELGDSALYLCASSSLGTDYGYTFGSGTRLTVV.

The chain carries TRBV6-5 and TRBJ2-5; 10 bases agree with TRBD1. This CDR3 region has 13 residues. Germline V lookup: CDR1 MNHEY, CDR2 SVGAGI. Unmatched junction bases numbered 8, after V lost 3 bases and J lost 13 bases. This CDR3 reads CASSYYDRGQPYF. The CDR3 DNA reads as TGTGCCAGCAGTTATTACGACAGGGGGCAGCCGTACTTC.